These 16 T cell receptor beta chains came from one sample sequenced in a study of blood T cell repertoires in COVID-19. Assay: immunoSEQ multiplex PCR; the TCRdb copy retains only in-frame clones and omits some. The data contain some 150,000 clones, roughly 84% of them singletons. Sequenced: peripheral blood. Source of these receptors: a woman aged 55-70 years with acute or convalescent COVID-19.

The chain uses TRBV5-1 and TRBJ2-5; D is undetermined. V lost 1 base and J lost 5, with 15 bases in between. Germline V gene data show CDR1 as SGHRS and CDR2 as YFSETQ. CDR3 size: 15 residues. The CDR3 nucleotides read TGCGCCAGCAGCTTGTCGTACCGTAGCACGGAGACCCAGTACTTC. This sequence encodes CASSLSYRSTETQYF.

The V call is TRBV28, the J call TRBJ1-5; possibly TRBD1 for D (6 bases). This CDR3 contains 14 residues. Trimming pared 1 base from V and 6 bases from J, leaving 10 bases between. From germline, CDR1 is MDHEN and CDR2 SYDVKM. DNA for the CDR3: TGTGCCAGCAGTTTATCAGGGGTGGGTCAGCCCCAGCATTTT. Translation gives CASSLSGVGQPQHF. The whole variable domain, remainder taken from reference TRBV28 and TRBJ1-5, is DVKVTQSSRYLVKRTGEKVFLECVQDMDHENMFWYRQDPGLGLRLIYFSYDVKMKEKGDIPEGYSVSREKKERFSLILESASTNQTSMYLCASSLSGVGQPQHFGDGTRLSIL.

This sequence joins TRBV2 and TRBJ1-2, with D maybe TRBD1 (5 bases). V was clipped by 8 bases and J by 4 bases, with 14 bases between them. This CDR3 contains 13 residues. Germline V gene data show CDR1 as SNHLY and CDR2 as FYNNEI. CDR3 nucleotide sequence: TGTGCCAGCCCAGGGCGTCCCCTCTATGGCTACACCTTC. This codes for CASPGRPLYGYTF.

The V gene is TRBV19, the J gene TRBJ2-7, with TRBD1 as a possible D gene (5 bases). The CDR3 has 15 amino acids. V was cut by 0 bases and J by 6 bases, with 15 bases left in between. Germline V CDR1 and CDR2: LNHDA, SQIVND (reference sequence). For the CDR3, the DNA is TGTGCCAGTAGTATAGATCCGAGCAGGGTGGGCGAGCAGTACTTC. Protein: CASSIDPSRVGEQYF.

The chain employs TRBV5-1 and TRBJ2-7; TRBD1 agrees at 7 bases. This CDR3 has 15 amino acids. Germline trimming cut 2 bases from V and 5 bases from J; bases unmatched to any gene: 10. Germline CDR1 reads SGHRS; CDR2 reads YFSETQ. The DNA of the CDR3 is TGCGCCAGCAGCTTACCGGATACAGGGGTTAACGAGCAGTACTTC. Its translation: CASSLPDTGVNEQYF.

This chain joins TRBV5-4 and TRBJ2-3, with D unclear. V was trimmed by 3 bases and J by 0 bases, leaving 11 bases between them. Germline CDR1 and CDR2: SGHNT and YYREEE (reference sequence). CDR3 length equals 15 residues. The CDR3 sequence is CASSYDKSSTDTQYF. Written as DNA, the CDR3 is TGTGCCAGCAGCTACGACAAGAGTAGCACAGATACGCAGTATTTT. The full variable domain, completed using reference TRBV5-4 and TRBJ2-3, is ETGVTQSPTHLIKTRGQQVTLRCSSQSGHNTVSWYQQALGQGPQFIFQYYREEENGRGNFPPRFSGLQFPNYSSELNVNALELDDSALYLCASSYDKSSTDTQYFGPGTRLTVL.

The J gene is TRBJ2-7, the V gene TRBV20-1; 9 bases match TRBD2. The trim removed 3 bases at V and 6 bases at J, leaving 9 bases unmatched. Germline V lookup: CDR1 DFQATT, CDR2 SNEGSKA (reference sequence). The CDR3 is 14 residues long. This CDR3 is CSASRRGGLSEQYF. DNA of the CDR3: TGCAGTGCTAGTCGGCGGGGGGGCCTCAGCGAGCAGTACTTC.

The rearrangement links TRBV10-3 to TRBJ1-2; 10 positions agree with TRBD1. V trimming: 0 bases; J trimming: 5 bases; junction bases outside the gene matches: 6. The germline V gene has CDR1 ENHRY and CDR2 SYGVKD. CDR3 length equals 16 residues. Here the CDR3 DNA reads TGTGCCATCAGTGAGTCCGGGGGACAGGGGATATATGGCTACACCTTC. As protein: CAISESGGQGIYGYTF.

The rearrangement links TRBV2 to TRBJ2-5; TRBD2 matches at 13 bases. The length of the CDR3 is 15 residues. V lost 6 bases, J lost 7 bases, and 8 bases stayed unmatched. Germline assignment: CDR1 SNHLY and CDR2 FYNNEI. The CDR3 sequence: CASRLGLAGFRTQYF. The CDR3 nucleotides read TGTGCCAGCAGGCTGGGACTAGCGGGGTTCCGGACCCAGTACTTC.

This clone was seen a single time. The V gene is TRBV18, the J gene TRBJ1-1; D is undetermined. This CDR3 is 13 amino acids long. Trimming pared 4 bases from V and 4 bases from J, leaving 10 bases between. Germline CDR1 is KGHSH and CDR2 is LQKENI. The CDR3 loop reads CASSRDFGTEAFF. The CDR3 DNA reads TGTGCCAGCTCACGCGACTTCGGCACTGAAGCTTTCTTT.

The V call is TRBV19, the J call TRBJ2-7; 7 bases are shared with TRBD1. The CDR3 is made up of 12 amino acids. CDR1 and CDR2 from the germline V gene are LNHDA and SQIVND (reference sequence). The J segment lost 3 bases and the V segment lost 6 bases, leaving 2 bases of the junction unmatched. The CDR3 here is CASRDRNYEQYF. CDR3 DNA sequence: TGTGCCAGTAGGGACAGGAACTACGAGCAGTACTTC.

Concerning this clone: The same CDR3 also results from other DNA sequences found in this sample. The chain is built from TRBV30 and TRBJ1-1; a weak D match, TRBD1 (5 bases). Trimming left V 2 bases short and J 1 base short, with 8 bases between. Germline-derived CDR1 and CDR2 are GTSNPN and SVGIG (reference sequence). CDR3 size: 13 residues. CDR3: CAWSQGGNTEAFF. CDR3 coding DNA: TGTGCCTGGAGTCAGGGCGGGAACACTGAAGCTTTCTTT.

The chain is built from TRBV9 and TRBJ1-5; 7 nucleotides match TRBD1. The CDR3 is made up of 15 amino acids. Trimming at V came to 3 bases and at J to 2 bases, leaving 5 bases not matched to a gene. Germline V lookup: CDR1 SGDLS, CDR2 YYNGEE. For the CDR3, the DNA is TGTGCCAGCAGCGCCGGAGGACAGGGCAATCAGCCCCAGCATTTT. Its translation: CASSAGGQGNQPQHF. Full variable domain (outside the CDR3, taken from reference TRBV9 and TRBJ1-5): DSGVTQTPKHLITATGQRVTLRCSPRSGDLSVYWYQQSLDQGLQFLIQYYNGEERAKGNILERFSAQQFPDLHSELNLSSLELGDSALYFCASSAGGQGNQPQHFGDGTRLSIL.

The chain couples TRBV18 to TRBJ2-5; tentatively, D is TRBD1 (6 bases). Germline CDR1 reads KGHSH; CDR2 reads LQKENI. Deletions cut 3 bases from V and 0 bases from J, with 11 bases between. The CDR3 is 15 residues long. CDR3 DNA sequence: TGTGCCAGCTCACCCATAACAGGGCACCAAGAGACCCAGTACTTC. Its protein product is CASSPITGHQETQYF.

This chain links TRBV27 with TRBJ2-6; D remains unclear. The CDR3 is 16 residues long. Looked up from germline, CDR1 is MNHEY and CDR2 is SMNVEV (reference sequence). Trimming removed 4 bases at V and 0 bases at J, with 10 bases between. CDR3 nucleotides: TGTGCCAGCAGTTCCTCCCGGAGCTCTGGGGCCAACGTCCTGACTTTC. It translates to CASSSSRSSGANVLTF. The complete variable domain, with remaining parts taken from reference TRBV27 and TRBJ2-6, reads EAQVTQNPRYLITVTGKKLTVTCSQNMNHEYMSWYRQDPGLGLRQIYYSMNVEVTDKGDVPEGYKVSRKEKRNFPLILESPSPNQTSLYFCASSSSRSSGANVLTFGAGSRLTVL.

The rearrangement joins TRBV11-3 to TRBJ2-7, with D possibly matching TRBD1 (5 bases). In germline, CDR1 is SGHNT, CDR2 YENEEA. V lost 0 bases to trimming and J lost 4 bases, with 16 bases between them. The length of the CDR3 is 16 residues. The CDR3 region is CASSLDRNRNYYEQYF. CDR3 nucleotides: TGTGCCAGCAGCTTAGATCGCAACAGGAATTATTACGAGCAGTACTTC. Full variable domain (rest looked up from reference TRBV11-3 and TRBJ2-7): EAGVVQSPRYKIIEKKQPVAFWCNPISGHNTLYWYLQNLGQGPELLIRYENEEAVDDSQLPKDRFSAERLKGVDSTLKIQPAELGDSAVYLCASSLDRNRNYYEQYFGPGTRLTVT.